Included here is one TCR beta chain sequence, with context. Its antigen remains unknown. The data belong to a study of beta chain features in type 1 diabetes. Study observations and caveats: People with Type 1 diabetes carried modestly yet significantly shorter TCRB CDR3s in all four CD4+ subsets. Researchers reported that naive, central memory and Treg TCRB repertoires appeared more similar in patients than in healthy donors.

The authors sorted CD4+ naive, central memory, regulatory and stem cell-like memory cells via CD45RO/CCR7/CD25/CD127/CD95/CD27. The whole isolated RNA underwent reverse transcription, so sequencing captured expressed TCRB transcripts. Profiling relied on immunoSEQ multiplex PCR, and the TCRdb table lists in-frame clones only, not all of them. The sample carries 130,000 to 150,000 clones, nearly 50% recorded once. Germline values: CDR1 MNHNY, CDR2 SVGAGI (reference sequence). This CDR3 region has 13 residues. The V and J ends lost 2 bases and 9 bases, in that order; junction bases with no gene match: 5.

Sequenced sample: Tregs from blood. The rearrangement joins TRBV6-6 to TRBJ2-3; 7 bases are shared with TRBD1. This receptor was identified in a man between 18 and 29 years old in good health. DNA for the CDR3: TGTGCCAGCAGTTACCCCGGACAGGACACGCAGTATTTT. Protein: CASSYPGQDTQYF.